Each of the 2 T cell receptor beta chains below was sequenced from the same sample in a study of blood T cells in healthy people across ages. The use of a sample-barcoded 5' primer and a J-beta primer mix characterized a second PCR of roughly 7 to 11 cycles. TCRdb reprocessed the 5' RACE reads with MiXCR, giving one entry per CDR3 protein. Of roughly 1,800,000 distinct CDR3 sequences in the sample, about 49% were seen once. Sequences were obtained from blood. These receptors were obtained from a woman between 35 and 50 years old in good health.

This clonotype was observed a few times. J is TRBJ1-1 and V is TRBV12-3 or TRBV12-4; TRBD1 matches 8 bases. The V and J ends lost 5 bases and 12 bases, in that order; junction bases with no gene match: 14. The CDR3 consists of 14 residues. As DNA, the CDR3 is TGTGCCAGCAGTCAGACGACAGGGGCGAGACGAACTTTCTTT. Residues: CASSQTTGARRTFF.

The J gene is TRBJ1-1, the V gene TRBV7-9, with unresolved D. The CDR3 has 17 amino acids. V was clipped by 3 bases and J by 2 bases, with 19 bases between them. The germline V gene encodes CDR1 SEHNR and CDR2 FQNEAQ (reference sequence). CDR3 residues: CASSFGTPGRRNTEAFF. In DNA form, the CDR3 reads TGTGCCAGCAGCTTTGGAACTCCCGGACGGCGAAACACTGAAGCTTTCTTT.